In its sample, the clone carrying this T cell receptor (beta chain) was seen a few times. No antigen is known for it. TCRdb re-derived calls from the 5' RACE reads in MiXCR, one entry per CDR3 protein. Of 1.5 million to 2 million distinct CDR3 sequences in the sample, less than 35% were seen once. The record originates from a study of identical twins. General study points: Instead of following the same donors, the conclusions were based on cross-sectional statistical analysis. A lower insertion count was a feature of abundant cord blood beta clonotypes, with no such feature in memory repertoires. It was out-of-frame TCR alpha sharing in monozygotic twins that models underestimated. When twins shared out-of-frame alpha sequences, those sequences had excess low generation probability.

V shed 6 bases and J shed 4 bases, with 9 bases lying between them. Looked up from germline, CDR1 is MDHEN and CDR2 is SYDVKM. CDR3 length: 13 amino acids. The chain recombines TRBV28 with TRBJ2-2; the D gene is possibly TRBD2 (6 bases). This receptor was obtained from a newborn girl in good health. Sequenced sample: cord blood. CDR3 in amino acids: CASSSSVTGELFF. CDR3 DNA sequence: TGTGCCAGCAGCTCTAGCGTCACCGGGGAGCTGTTTTTT.